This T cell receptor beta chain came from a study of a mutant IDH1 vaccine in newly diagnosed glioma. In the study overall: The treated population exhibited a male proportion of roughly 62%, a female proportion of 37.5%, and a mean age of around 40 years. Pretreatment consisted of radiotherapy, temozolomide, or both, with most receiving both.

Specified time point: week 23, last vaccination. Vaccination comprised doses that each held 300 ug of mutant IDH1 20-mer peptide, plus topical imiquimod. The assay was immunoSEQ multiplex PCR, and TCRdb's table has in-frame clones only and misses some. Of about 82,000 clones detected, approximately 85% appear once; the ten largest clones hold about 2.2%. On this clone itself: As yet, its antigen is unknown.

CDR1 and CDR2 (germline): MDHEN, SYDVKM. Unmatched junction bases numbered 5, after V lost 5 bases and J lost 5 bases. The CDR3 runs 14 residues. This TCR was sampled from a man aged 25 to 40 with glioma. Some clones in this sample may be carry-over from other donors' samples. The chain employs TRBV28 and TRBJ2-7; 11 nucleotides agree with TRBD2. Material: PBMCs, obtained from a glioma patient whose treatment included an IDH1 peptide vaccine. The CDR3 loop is CASSISGRAHEQYF. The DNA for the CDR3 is TGTGCCAGCAGTATTAGCGGGAGGGCCCACGAGCAGTACTTC.